These 25 T cell receptor beta chains originate from one sample sequenced in a study of cytomegalovirus exposure and HLA in healthy donors. PCR employed 60 Vbeta and 13 Jbeta primers. Only in-frame clones appear in the TCRdb table, and some are missing; sequencing was by immunoSEQ multiplex PCR. The data hold around 93,000 clones, with approximately 69% observed a single time. The sample comprised PBMCs. The receptors stem from a boy under 18 in good health and CMV-seropositive.

CDR3 in amino acids: CASSPDRGTEAFF. The CDR3 bases are TGTGCCAGCTCACCGGACCGGGGGACTGAAGCTTTCTTT. This rearrangement joins TRBV18 to TRBJ1-1; D is possibly TRBD1 (5 bases). This CDR3 comprises 13 residues. The germline V gene has CDR1 KGHSH and CDR2 LQKENI. Trimming took off 3 bases at V and 5 bases at J, with 10 bases between the two ends.

Only a few counts were recorded for this clone. Here the CDR3 DNA reads TGTGCCAGCCTCCTCGCGGGACGACCCACTGAAGCTTTCTTT. Translated: CASLLAGRPTEAFF. This chain links TRBV7-8 with TRBJ1-1; weak D call: TRBD1 (5 bases). V lost 8 bases and J lost 4, with 17 bases in between. Germline lookup yields CDR1 SGHVS and CDR2 FQNEAQ. This CDR3 has 14 amino acids.

V usage is TRBV2 and J usage is TRBJ2-5; TRBD1 is a possible D gene (6 bases). The better agreement between TRBJ2-7 and the DNA end casts doubt on the J call. Germline CDR1 and CDR2: SNHLY and FYNNEI. The CDR3 is 13 residues long. The CDR3 sequence is CASKGQGLNEQYF. The CDR3 DNA sequence: TGTGCCAGCAAGGGTCAGGGGCTCAACGAGCAGTACTTC.

This clone was picked up a small number of times. The chain employs TRBV5-8 and TRBJ2-7; TRBD2 matches 9 bases. Trimming at V came to 4 bases and at J to 0 bases, leaving 8 bases not matched to a gene. The CDR3 length is 16 residues. In germline, CDR1 is SGHTS, CDR2 YDEGEE. CDR3 DNA: TGTGCCAGCAGCCCCCGACTAGCGGAGAGCTCCTACGAGCAGTACTTC. It translates to CASSPRLAESSYEQYF.

This clone appeared once. At one of its ends the junction is not consistent with the germline gene, which may arise from a read error. The rearrangement uses TRBV7-2 and TRBJ1-5, with TRBD1 matching over 8 bases. The CDR3 extends over 16 amino acids. Germline CDR1 is SGHTA and CDR2 is FQGNSA. Here the CDR3 DNA reads TGTGCCAGCAGCCTCGGGACAGGCCCTAGCAATCAGCCCCAGAATTTT. Translated: CASSLGTGPSNQPQNF.

V usage is TRBV30 and J usage is TRBJ1-1, with a possible D match to TRBD1 (5 bases). The CDR3 is 13 amino acids. The germline V gene has CDR1 GTSNPN and CDR2 SVGIG (reference sequence). V was clipped by 4 bases and J by 1 base, with 10 bases between them. The CDR3: CAWTQGGNTEAFF. DNA for the CDR3: TGTGCCTGGACTCAGGGCGGGAACACTGAAGCTTTCTTT.

The rearrangement uses TRBV25-1 and TRBJ2-5; no reliable D call. V was pared by 5 bases and J by 5 bases, with 15 bases between. In germline, CDR1 is MGHDK, CDR2 SYGVNS. This CDR3 is built from 14 residues. The CDR3 DNA is TGTGCCAGCAGTCGGAATGGGCATTGGGAGACCCAGTACTTC. Amino acids: CASSRNGHWETQYF.

This clone has just a few counts. The same CDR3 can be traced to other DNA sequences in this sample. The chain couples TRBV5-1 to TRBJ1-1, with a weak D call TRBD1 (5 bases). The germline CDR1 and CDR2 sequences are SGHRS and YFSETQ. V gave up 2 bases and J gave up 1 base, with 9 bases separating them. The CDR3 runs 14 residues. The CDR3 region has the DNA TGCGCCAGCAGCTTAACTGGACAGAACACTGAAGCTTTCTTT. This translates into CASSLTGQNTEAFF.

The chain couples TRBV29-1 to TRBJ2-1; 7 nucleotides line up with TRBD2. The germline V gene encodes CDR1 SQVTM and CDR2 ANQGSEA. The CDR3 consists of 15 residues. With 2 bases clipped from V and 7 bases from J, the junction kept 11 bases outside the gene matches. In nucleotides, the CDR3 is TGCAGCGTTGAAATGCTTCTAGCGGTTAATAATGAGCAGTTCTTC. Translation gives CSVEMLLAVNNEQFF.

This clone was seen only a few times. V is TRBV29-1 and J is TRBJ2-1; 9 nucleotides match TRBD2. J gave up 4 bases and V 5 bases, and 6 bases lay outside the gene matches. CDR1 and CDR2 from the germline V gene are SQVTM and ANQGSEA. The CDR3 runs 14 residues. CDR3 sequence (DNA): TGCAGCGTTTCCGGGACTAGCAAGTACAATGAGCAGTTCTTC. Protein sequence: CSVSGTSKYNEQFF.

CDR3 nucleotide sequence: TGTGCCAGCAGCTACCAGACAGGGACCTACGAGCAGTACTTC. Its protein product is CASSYQTGTYEQYF. V and J are TRBV6-5 and TRBJ2-7; the match to TRBD1 covers 7 bases. From germline, CDR1 is MNHEY and CDR2 SVGAGI. CDR3 length equals 14 residues. V gave up 6 bases and J gave up 2 bases; unmatched junction bases: 7.

The chain uses TRBV19 and TRBJ2-7; TRBD1 agrees at 7 bases. The J segment lost 2 bases and the V segment lost 7 bases, leaving 8 bases of the junction unmatched. Germline loops: CDR1 LNHDA, CDR2 SQIVND (reference sequence). The CDR3 extends over 14 amino acids. This CDR3 reads CASTSTGTPYEQYF. In DNA form, the CDR3 reads TGTGCCAGTACTTCGACAGGGACCCCCTACGAGCAGTACTTC.

The chain is built from TRBV6-6 and TRBJ2-7; TRBD2 aligns across 14 bases. The junction had 2 bases not matched to a gene; V was cut back by 5 bases and J by 2 bases. This CDR3 has 15 residues. Germline V lookup: CDR1 MNHNY, CDR2 SVGAGI (reference sequence). The DNA for the CDR3 is TGTGCCAGCAGTCGACTAGCGGGAGGGCCCTACGAGCAGTACTTC. Encoded protein: CASSRLAGGPYEQYF.

V and J are TRBV7-2 and TRBJ2-1; no definite D call. This CDR3 contains 16 residues. V lost 5 bases and J lost 2, with 16 bases in between. Germline assignment: CDR1 SGHTA and CDR2 FQGNSA. The CDR3 sequence is CASSPGPSFTYNEQFF. The CDR3 DNA reads as TGTGCCAGCAGCCCAGGTCCGAGCTTCACCTACAATGAGCAGTTCTTC.

The chain has TRBV2 and TRBJ1-1; TRBD1 matches at 9 bases. The CDR3 covers 14 residues. V gave up 4 bases and J gave up 1 base; unmatched junction bases: 1. CDR1 and CDR2 from the germline V gene are SNHLY and FYNNEI. This CDR3 is CASSVQGANTEAFF. In DNA, the CDR3 is TGTGCCAGCAGTGTACAGGGGGCGAACACTGAAGCTTTCTTT.

This clone was recorded a few times. The chain links TRBV7-9 to TRBJ2-7; D is possibly TRBD1 (6 bases). The V end was cut by 6 bases, the J end by 5 bases, with 8 bases between. Germline values: CDR1 SEHNR, CDR2 FQNEAQ (reference sequence). The CDR3 has 11 amino acids. For the CDR3, the DNA is TGTGCCAGCAGGACAGGCGACGAGCAGTACTTC. This codes for CASRTGDEQYF.

The chain is built from TRBV14 and TRBJ2-7; D not resolved. The CDR3 consists of 13 residues. Germline assignment: CDR1 SGHDN and CDR2 FVKESK. Deletions cut 1 base from V and 6 bases from J, with 10 bases between. The chain's CDR3 is CASSQALASEQYF. In nucleotides, the CDR3 is TGTGCCAGCAGCCAAGCCCTTGCGAGCGAGCAGTACTTC.

This clone was found a few times. This rearrangement joins TRBV27 to TRBJ2-3; 7 positions agree with TRBD1. Germline CDR1 and CDR2: MNHEY and SMNVEV (reference sequence). This CDR3 is 13 amino acids long. The V segment lost 5 bases and the J segment 6 bases; nucleotides outside the gene matches: 5. The CDR3 reads CASSPRGMDTQYF. The DNA of the CDR3 is TGTGCCAGCAGTCCCAGGGGGATGGATACGCAGTATTTT.

This clone was detected only a few times. The rearrangement links TRBV15 to TRBJ2-7; D is unclear. CDR1 and CDR2 from the germline V gene are LNHNV and YYDKDF (reference sequence). This CDR3 has 13 amino acids. V was shortened by 6 bases and J by 1 base, with 10 bases between the two germline ends. The CDR3 region is CATRNPESYEQYF. The CDR3 DNA is TGTGCCACCAGAAACCCGGAGTCCTACGAGCAGTACTTC.

The chain combines TRBV19 with TRBJ1-1, with 7 bases identical to TRBD1. The J segment lost 1 base and the V segment lost 7 bases, leaving 6 bases of the junction unmatched. This CDR3 has 14 residues. Germline V gene sequence: CDR1 LNHDA, CDR2 SQIVND (reference sequence). CDR3 bases: TGTGCCAGTATGGCCGGGACAGCGAACACTGAAGCTTTCTTT. Its translation: CASMAGTANTEAFF.

This sequence joins TRBV5-4 and TRBJ2-3; 10 positions agree with TRBD2. The CDR3 spans 16 residues. CDR1 is SGHNT, CDR2 YYREEE, per germline (reference sequence). V gave up 4 bases and J gave up 2 bases; unmatched junction bases: 7. CDR3 loop: CASSPMGLALTDTQYF. CDR3 nucleotide sequence: TGTGCCAGCAGCCCCATGGGACTAGCGCTCACAGATACGCAGTATTTT.

This sequence joins TRBV4-3 and TRBJ1-4, with TRBD1 as a possible D gene (6 bases). Germline V lookup: CDR1 LGHNA, CDR2 YSLEER. With 0 bases removed from V and 8 bases from J, the gap between germline ends came to 7 bases. This CDR3 is built from 13 residues. The CDR3 coding sequence is TGCGCCAGCAGCCAAGAAAGGGGGGAAAAACTGTTTTTT. It is translated as CASSQERGEKLFF.

With regard to this clone: At one boundary the junction diverges from the germline segment, which might be a read error. This chain connects TRBV6-1 to TRBJ1-2; D not resolved. CDR3 length equals 15 residues. CDR1 is MNHNS, CDR2 SASEGT, per germline. The CDR3 loop is CASSESIGRRLGYPF. CDR3 DNA: TGTGCCAGCAGTGAATCTATCGGTCGGAGGCTGGGCTACCCCTTC.

The sample holds a few counts of this clone. The chain couples TRBV5-8 to TRBJ1-3; D might be TRBD1 (5 bases). The germline V gene encodes CDR1 SGHTS and CDR2 YDEGEE. The germline V and J ends were trimmed by 3 bases and 4 bases, with 8 bases remaining between them. The CDR3 is 13 residues long. CDR3 DNA sequence: TGTGCCAGCAGCTATAACAGGGGAAACACCATATATTTT. Its translation: CASSYNRGNTIYF.

The chain carries TRBV5-1 and TRBJ1-6; 8 positions agree with TRBD1. V shed 6 bases, J shed 6 bases, and the junction held 11 bases outside the gene matches. Germline V gene data show CDR1 as SGHRS and CDR2 as YFSETQ. The CDR3 sequence is 16 residues long. The CDR3 bases are TGCGCCAGCACCCCAGGACAGGGAGGCTCTAATTCACCCCTCCACTTT. Translation: CASTPGQGGSNSPLHF.